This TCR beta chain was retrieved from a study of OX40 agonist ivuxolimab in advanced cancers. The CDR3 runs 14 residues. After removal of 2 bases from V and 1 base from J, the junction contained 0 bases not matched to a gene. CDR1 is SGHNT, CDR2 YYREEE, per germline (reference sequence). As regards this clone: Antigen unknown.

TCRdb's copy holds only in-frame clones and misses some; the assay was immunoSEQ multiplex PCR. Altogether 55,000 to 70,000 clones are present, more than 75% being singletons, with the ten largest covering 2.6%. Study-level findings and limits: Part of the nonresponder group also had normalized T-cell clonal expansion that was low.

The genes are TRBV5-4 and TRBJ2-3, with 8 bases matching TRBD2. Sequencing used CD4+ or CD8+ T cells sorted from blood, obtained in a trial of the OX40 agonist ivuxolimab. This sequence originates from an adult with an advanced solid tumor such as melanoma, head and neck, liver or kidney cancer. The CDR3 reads CASSFGGGTDTQYF. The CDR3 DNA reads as TGTGCCAGCAGCTTCGGGGGGGGCACAGATACGCAGTATTTT. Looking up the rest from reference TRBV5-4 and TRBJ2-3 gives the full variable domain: ETGVTQSPTHLIKTRGQQVTLRCSSQSGHNTVSWYQQALGQGPQFIFQYYREEENGRGNFPPRFSGLQFPNYSSELNVNALELDDSALYLCASSFGGGTDTQYFGPGTRLTVL.